The next 30 T cell receptor beta chains were all read from a single sample in a study of blood T cells in healthy people across ages. Alongside a J-beta primer mix, a sample-barcoded 5' primer served in a second PCR lasting roughly 6 to 12 cycles. TCRdb passed the 5' RACE reads through MiXCR, listing each CDR3 protein once. The sample consists of some 370,000 distinct CDR3 sequences, 45% to 60% of them appearing once. Sequenced material: blood. The receptors here all came from a man in his 60s in good health.

The chain recombines TRBV6-2 or TRBV6-3 with TRBJ2-4; a possible D gene is TRBD1 (6 bases). The CDR3 is made up of 14 amino acids. V lost 5 bases and J lost 9, with 17 bases in between. Germline V gene sequence: CDR1 MNHEY, CDR2 SVGEGT. CDR3: CASSPSTGFGIQYF. CDR3 coding DNA: TGTGCCAGCAGTCCCTCTACAGGGTTTGGCATTCAGTACTTC.

The chain joins TRBV27 to TRBJ2-2; no reliable D call. The V gene's germline CDR1 is MNHEY and CDR2 SMNVEV (reference sequence). The CDR3 extends over 13 amino acids. The V gene lost 3 bases and the J gene lost 5 bases, with 7 bases spanning the gap. The CDR3 DNA reads as TGTGCCAGCAGTTTCTTATTTACCGGGGAGCTGTTTTTT. Protein: CASSFLFTGELFF.

This clonotype came up once. The V and J genes are TRBV29-1 and TRBJ2-7, with 12 bases that match TRBD2. The germline CDR1 and CDR2 sequences are SQVTM and ANQGSEA. CDR3 length equals 16 residues. V shed 0 bases, J shed 2 bases, and the junction held 5 bases outside the gene matches. As DNA, the CDR3 is TGCAGCGTTGAAGATAAGACTAGCGGGGGACCCTACGAGCAGTACTTC. Protein: CSVEDKTSGGPYEQYF.

The chain couples TRBV21-1 to TRBJ2-1; the D call in the table, TRBD2, was not verified against the DNA. TRBV21-1 is a recognized pseudogene. The CDR3 loop spans 15 amino acids. The CDR3, as DNA: TGTGCCAGCAGCCGAGCGGGACTCTGCTACAATGAGCAGTTCTTC. Translating gives CASSRAGLCYNEQFF.

For this clonotype: A read error is possible here, since a much larger clone lies one base away. The chain has TRBV11-3 and TRBJ2-1, with 9 bases fitting TRBD1. The V gene's germline CDR1 is SGHNT and CDR2 YENEEA. This CDR3 is 14 amino acids long. Trimming took 4 bases from V and 7 from J; bases not matched to a gene: 5. CDR3 DNA sequence: TGTGCCAGCAGCTCGGGACAGGGCGTAAATGAGCAGTTCTTC. Its protein product is CASSSGQGVNEQFF. Full variable domain (remainder filled in from reference TRBV11-3 and TRBJ2-1): EAGVVQSPRYKIIEKKQPVAFWCNPISGHNTLYWYLQNLGQGPELLIRYENEEAVDDSQLPKDRFSAERLKGVDSTLKIQPAELGDSAVYLCASSSGQGVNEQFFGPGTRLTVL.

The chain uses TRBV20-1 and TRBJ2-1; D may correspond to TRBD1 or TRBD2 (5 bases each). The CDR3 is 13 residues long. Germline CDR1 DFQATT, CDR2 SNEGSKA (reference sequence). Between the trimmed V and J ends, which lost 1 base and 10 bases, there was a span of 14 bases. The CDR3 sequence is CSARGDAYYEQFF. The CDR3 coding sequence is TGCAGTGCTAGAGGGGACGCATACTACGAGCAGTTCTTC.

This clonotype was detected a few times. The rearrangement links TRBV9 to TRBJ2-3; D remains unclear. The germline gives CDR1 SGDLS, CDR2 YYNGEE. The germline V and J ends were trimmed by 4 bases and 4 bases, with 10 bases remaining between them. This CDR3 is built from 13 residues. For the CDR3, the DNA is TGTGCCAGCAGCCCCAGTCCCCCAGATACGCAGTATTTT. Amino acids: CASSPSPPDTQYF.

V usage is TRBV4-1 and J usage is TRBJ1-4; D unresolved. The CDR3 consists of 14 residues. Germline V gives CDR1 MGHRA, CDR2 YSYEKL. The ends were cut back, 0 bases at V and 7 bases at J, with 9 bases in the middle. CDR3 region: CASSQDWILEKLFF. CDR3 sequence (DNA): TGCGCCAGCAGCCAAGATTGGATACTTGAAAAACTGTTTTTT.

The genes are TRBV30 and TRBJ1-5, with 7 bases lining up with TRBD1. The CDR3 sequence is 14 residues long. Germline assignment: CDR1 GTSNPN and CDR2 SVGIG (reference sequence). After removal of 4 bases from V and 7 bases from J, the junction contained 10 bases not matched to a gene. The CDR3 bases are TGTGCCTGGACCCCCGGGCAGGGGGACCAGCCCCAGCATTTT. This codes for CAWTPGQGDQPQHF.

Here the CDR3 reads CSGGDAYEQYF. Written as DNA, the CDR3 is TGCAGCGGGGGGGACGCCTACGAGCAGTACTTC. The chain carries TRBV29-1 and TRBJ2-1, with D tentatively TRBD2 (6 bases). Gene TRBJ2-7 matches the end of the DNA better, so the J call may be wrong. The CDR3 extends over 11 amino acids. Germline CDR1 SQVTM, CDR2 ANQGSEA.

V usage is TRBV5-6 and J usage is TRBJ2-7; 7 bases match TRBD1. Per the germline V gene, CDR1 is SGHDT and CDR2 is YYEEEE. With 0 bases clipped from V and 3 bases from J, the junction kept 3 bases outside the gene matches. This CDR3 has 14 residues. CDR3 coding DNA: TGTGCCAGCAGCTTGGTGGACAGGTTCTACGAGCAGTACTTC. It encodes CASSLVDRFYEQYF. The full variable domain, rest sourced from reference TRBV5-6 and TRBJ2-7, is DAGVTQSPTHLIKTRGQQVTLRCSPKSGHDTVSWYQQALGQGPQFIFQYYEEEERQRGNFPDRFSGHQFPNYSSELNVNALLLGDSALYLCASSLVDRFYEQYFGPGTRLTVT.

This clonotype was counted ten times or more. This sequence joins TRBV29-1 and TRBJ2-1, with 7 nucleotides matching TRBD2. The junction had 11 bases not matched to a gene; V was cut back by 8 bases and J by 1 base. CDR1 SQVTM and CDR2 ANQGSEA come from the germline V gene. This CDR3 is built from 15 residues. CDR3 sequence (DNA): TGCAGCCACCGCGGGCGGGGGTCTTCCTACAATGAGCAGTTCTTC. This codes for CSHRGRGSSYNEQFF.

The chain combines TRBV4-2 with TRBJ1-1; D gene ambiguous. The CDR3 runs 15 residues. CDR1 is LGHNA and CDR2 is YNFKEQ in the germline V gene. The V end lost 1 base, the J end lost 2 bases, and 11 bases lay between the germline ends. The CDR3 here is CASSQAWSGNTEAFF. DNA for the CDR3: TGTGCCAGCAGCCAAGCATGGAGTGGCAACACTGAAGCTTTCTTT.

This clonotype turned up a few times. Here the CDR3 reads CASDSQETQYF. For the CDR3, the DNA is TGTGCCAGCGATTCCCAAGAGACCCAGTACTTC. The chain is built from TRBV9 and TRBJ2-5; D is unresolved. Germline V gene data show CDR1 as SGDLS and CDR2 as YYNGEE. Between the trimmed V and J ends, which lost 7 bases and 1 base, there was a span of 5 bases. This CDR3 is built from 11 residues.

In its sample, this clonotype was seen a few times. The chain has TRBV3-1 and TRBJ2-1; D is possibly TRBD2 (7 bases). This CDR3 comprises 15 residues. From germline, CDR1 is LGHDT and CDR2 YNNKEL (reference sequence). Trimming shortened V by 6 bases and J by 0 bases, and 12 bases separated the two germline ends. In nucleotides, the CDR3 is TGTGCCAGCAGGGGGGGGCCGGCCTCCTACAATGAGCAGTTCTTC. Its protein is CASRGGPASYNEQFF.

This clonotype was counted ten times or more. One end of the junction does not line up with germline, which may come from a read error. This rearrangement joins TRBV7-2 to TRBJ2-3, with 8 bases that match TRBD2. CDR3 size: 14 residues. Germline V gives CDR1 SGHTA, CDR2 FQGNSA. The CDR3 spells CASTLAGTTDTQYF. The CDR3 DNA follows: TGTGCCAGCACCTTAGCGGGAACCACAGATACGCAGTATTTT.

On this clonotype: Its ends do not fully match the called genes, so a read error is possible. This chain joins TRBV6-6 and TRBJ2-1, with 7 bases aligning to TRBD2. The CDR3 consists of 13 residues. The germline V gene encodes CDR1 MNHNY and CDR2 SVGAGI (reference sequence). In nucleotides, the CDR3 is TGTGCCAGCAGTGACTCGGGGGGTGGTGAGCAGTTCTTC. As protein: CASSDSGGGEQFF.

The gene calls are TRBV2 and TRBJ2-7, with 8 bases identical to TRBD1. Germline trimming cut 4 bases from V and 5 bases from J; bases unmatched to any gene: 7. CDR3 size: 14 residues. Germline CDR1 is SNHLY and CDR2 is FYNNEI. Here the CDR3 reads CASSASGGADEQYF. CDR3 bases: TGTGCCAGCAGTGCTTCAGGGGGCGCGGACGAGCAGTACTTC.

There are many counts of this clonotype. The rearrangement links TRBV6-5 to TRBJ2-7; D assignment may be TRBD1 or TRBD2 (5 bases each). The CDR3 loop spans 14 amino acids. Germline V CDR1 and CDR2: MNHEY, SVGAGI. V was trimmed by 4 bases and J by 5 bases, leaving 15 bases between them. CDR3: CASSWGMGENEQYF. The CDR3 DNA follows: TGTGCCAGCAGTTGGGGGATGGGAGAGAACGAGCAGTACTTC.

This clonotype was seen once. The chain recombines TRBV6-1 with TRBJ2-3, with D possibly TRBD2 on 6 matching bases. Germline V lookup: CDR1 MNHNS, CDR2 SASEGT. This CDR3 comprises 18 residues. Deletions cut 5 bases from V and 0 bases from J, with 21 bases between. The CDR3 DNA is TGTGCCAGCAGTCAAACTCTGGAGTCTAGCGCCAGCACAGATACGCAGTATTTT. It codes for CASSQTLESSASTDTQYF.

This clonotype was counted once. V is TRBV12-3 or TRBV12-4 and J is TRBJ2-1, with D perhaps TRBD1 (7 bases). There are 18 residues in the CDR3. V shed 3 bases and J shed 1 base, with 19 bases lying between them. The chain's CDR3 is CASSFPVIQGGSYNEQFF. CDR3 bases: TGTGCCAGCAGTTTCCCCGTAATCCAGGGGGGTTCCTACAATGAGCAGTTCTTC.

This chain connects TRBV12-3 or TRBV12-4 to TRBJ2-7, with D perhaps matching TRBD2 (7 bases). This CDR3 has 14 residues. The germline V and J ends were trimmed by 6 bases and 5 bases, with 17 bases remaining between them. CDR3 sequence reads: CASRWGLRGNEQYF. The CDR3 DNA is TGTGCCAGCAGGTGGGGGCTGCGGGGGAACGAGCAGTACTTC.

The genes are TRBV5-8 and TRBJ1-1; tentatively, D is TRBD1 (5 bases). The CDR3 sequence is 13 residues long. Trimming left V 3 bases short and J 5 bases short, with 11 bases between. Looked up from germline, CDR1 is SGHTS and CDR2 is YDEGEE. CDR3 coding DNA: TGTGCCAGCAGCTGGGGGGGTGGGACTGAAGCTTTCTTT. It is translated as CASSWGGGTEAFF.

The chain is built from TRBV7-8 and TRBJ2-7; 8 nucleotides line up with TRBD1. CDR3 length: 14 amino acids. J lost 0 bases, V lost 4 bases, and 2 bases had no gene match. In germline, CDR1 is SGHVS, CDR2 FQNEAQ. CDR3 DNA sequence: TGTGCCAGCAGCTACAGGGGGAGCTCCTACGAGCAGTACTTC. Amino acids: CASSYRGSSYEQYF.

V is TRBV4-2 and J is TRBJ2-3; D ambiguous. CDR1 is LGHNA, CDR2 YNFKEQ, per germline. V dropped 1 base and J dropped 1 base, with 9 bases sitting between them. The CDR3 length is 15 residues. As DNA, the CDR3 is TGTGCCAGCAGCCAAGGGCGAACTGGCACAGATACGCAGTATTTT. Protein product: CASSQGRTGTDTQYF.

The V call is TRBV27, the J call TRBJ2-5; D call uncertain. The V end was cut by 0 bases, the J end by 4 bases, with 12 bases between. Per germline, CDR1 MNHEY and CDR2 SMNVEV (reference sequence). This CDR3 is 15 amino acids long. CDR3 sequence (DNA): TGTGCCAGCAGTTTATCGAGTGCTGGAGTAGAGACCCAGTACTTC. Its protein is CASSLSSAGVETQYF.

This rearrangement joins TRBV11-2 to TRBJ2-3, with 7 nucleotides matching TRBD1. Germline-derived CDR1 and CDR2 are SGHAT and FQNNGV. The CDR3 is 14 amino acids. Trimming at V came to 7 bases and at J to 4 bases, leaving 8 bases not matched to a gene. The CDR3 is CASNRDRAPDTQYF. The DNA for the CDR3 is TGTGCCAGCAACCGGGACAGAGCACCAGATACGCAGTATTTT.

The chain joins TRBV7-2 to TRBJ2-1, with TRBD2 identical over 12 bases. The CDR3 is 16 amino acids. V shed 4 bases, J shed 8 bases, and the junction held 9 bases outside the gene matches. The germline gives CDR1 SGHTA, CDR2 FQGNSA. The CDR3 loop is CASSSRTSGMYDEQFF. CDR3 nucleotides: TGTGCCAGCAGCTCGAGGACTAGCGGGATGTACGATGAGCAGTTCTTC. Together with reference TRBV7-2 and TRBJ2-1, the CDR3 gives the full variable domain: GAGVSQSPSNKVTEKGKDVELRCDPISGHTALYWYRQSLGQGLEFLIYFQGNSAPDKSGLPSDRFSAERTGGSVSTLTIQRTQQEDSAVYLCASSSRTSGMYDEQFFGPGTRLTVL.

The count of this clonotype is one. This sequence joins TRBV29-1 and TRBJ1-1; 9 bases are a match to TRBD1. Germline V gene data show CDR1 as SQVTM and CDR2 as ANQGSEA. The CDR3 is made up of 15 amino acids. V was clipped by 6 bases and J by 2 bases; unmatched bases: 10. CDR3 sequence: CSVGATGGGNTEAFF. Here the CDR3 DNA reads TGCAGCGTGGGGGCGACAGGGGGTGGCAACACTGAAGCTTTCTTT.

This clonotype was detected ten times or more. The rearrangement uses TRBV6-4 and TRBJ1-2; possibly TRBD1 for D (6 bases). The CDR3 is 13 amino acids. CDR1 MRHNA and CDR2 SNTAGT come from the germline V gene. Trimming took 6 bases from V and 1 from J, leaving 9 bases between them. The CDR3 sequence is CASSLGGNYGYTF. The CDR3 DNA reads as TGTGCCAGCAGCTTAGGGGGTAACTATGGCTACACCTTC.